The subject of this entry is one T cell receptor (beta chain). Its antigen is not known. The data were taken from a study of cytomegalovirus exposure and HLA in healthy donors. Overall study findings and caveats: TCR sequences were mostly rare, though some public TCRs occurred in many donors.

The germline V gene encodes CDR1 GTSNPN and CDR2 SVGIG (reference sequence). The CDR3 has 15 amino acids. V lost 3 bases to trimming and J lost 8 bases; unmatched junction nucleotides: 15. Assay: immunoSEQ multiplex PCR; the TCRdb copy retains only in-frame clones and omits some. The sample contains about 130,000 clones, more than 70% of which appear only once. Sequenced sample: PBMCs. This TCR derives from a man aged 30-40 years in good health and CMV-seronegative. The chain combines TRBV30 with TRBJ1-2, with 7 nucleotides matching TRBD1. CDR3 sequence reads: CAWRGRGYPPGGYTF. CDR3 DNA sequence: TGTGCCTGGAGGGGCAGGGGGTACCCCCCCGGGGGCTACACCTTC.